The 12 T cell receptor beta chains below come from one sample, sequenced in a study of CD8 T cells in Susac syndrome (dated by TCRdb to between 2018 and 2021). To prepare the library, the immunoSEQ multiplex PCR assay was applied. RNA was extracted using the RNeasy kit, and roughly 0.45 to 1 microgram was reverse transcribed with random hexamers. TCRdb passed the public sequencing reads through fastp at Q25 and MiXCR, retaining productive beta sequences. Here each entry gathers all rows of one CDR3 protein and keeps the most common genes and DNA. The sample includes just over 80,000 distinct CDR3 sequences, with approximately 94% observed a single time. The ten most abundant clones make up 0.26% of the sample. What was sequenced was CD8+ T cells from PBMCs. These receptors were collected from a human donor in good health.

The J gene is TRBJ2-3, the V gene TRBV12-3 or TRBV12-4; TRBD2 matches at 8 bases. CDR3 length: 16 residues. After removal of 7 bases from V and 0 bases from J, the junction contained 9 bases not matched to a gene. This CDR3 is CASKSREVPSTDTQYF. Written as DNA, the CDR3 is TGTGCCAGCAAATCGCGGGAGGTTCCTAGCACAGATACGCAGTATTTT.

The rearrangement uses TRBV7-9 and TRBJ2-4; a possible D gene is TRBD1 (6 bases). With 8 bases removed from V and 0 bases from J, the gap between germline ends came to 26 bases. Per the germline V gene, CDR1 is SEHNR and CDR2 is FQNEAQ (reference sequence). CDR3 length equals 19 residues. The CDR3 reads CASGPSGLGAKKAKNIQYF. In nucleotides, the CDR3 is TGTGCCAGCGGGCCATCAGGGCTGGGGGCGAAGAAAGCCAAAAACATTCAGTACTTC.

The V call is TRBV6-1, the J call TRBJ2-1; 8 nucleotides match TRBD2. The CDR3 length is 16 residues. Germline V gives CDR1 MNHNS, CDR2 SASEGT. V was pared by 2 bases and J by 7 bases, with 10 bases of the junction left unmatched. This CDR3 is CASSEIAGRWGNEQFF. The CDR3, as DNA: TGTGCCAGCAGTGAAATAGCGGGGCGATGGGGGAATGAGCAGTTCTTC.

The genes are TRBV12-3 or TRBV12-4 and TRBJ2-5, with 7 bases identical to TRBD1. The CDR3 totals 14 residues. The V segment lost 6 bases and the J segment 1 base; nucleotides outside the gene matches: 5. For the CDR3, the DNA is TGTGCCAGCAGCCGTTCAGGGGGCCAAGAGACCCAGTACTTC. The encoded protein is CASSRSGGQETQYF.

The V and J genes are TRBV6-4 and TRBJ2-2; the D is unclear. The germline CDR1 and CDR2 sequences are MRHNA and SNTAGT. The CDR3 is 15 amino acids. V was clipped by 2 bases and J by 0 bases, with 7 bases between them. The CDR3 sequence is CASSDRASNTGELFF. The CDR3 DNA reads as TGTGCCAGCAGTGACAGGGCCTCGAACACCGGGGAGCTGTTTTTT.

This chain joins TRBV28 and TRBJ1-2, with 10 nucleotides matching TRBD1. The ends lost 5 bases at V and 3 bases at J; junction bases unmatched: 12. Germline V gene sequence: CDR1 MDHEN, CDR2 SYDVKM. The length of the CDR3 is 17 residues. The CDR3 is CASSLLTRQGADYGYTF. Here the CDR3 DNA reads TGTGCCAGCAGTCTCCTCACCCGACAGGGGGCGGACTATGGCTACACCTTC.

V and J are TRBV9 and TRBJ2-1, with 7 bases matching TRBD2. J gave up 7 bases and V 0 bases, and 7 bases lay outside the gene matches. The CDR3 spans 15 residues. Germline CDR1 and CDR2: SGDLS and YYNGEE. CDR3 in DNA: TGTGCCAGCAGCGTAGTCAGCGGGGTGACGAATGAGCAGTTCTTC. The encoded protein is CASSVVSGVTNEQFF.

CDR3 sequence reads: CSVVTGDLNQPQHF. The CDR3, as DNA: TGCAGCGTAGTCACAGGGGACCTCAATCAGCCCCAGCATTTT. The gene calls are TRBV29-1 and TRBJ1-5; 7 bases agree with TRBD1. This CDR3 comprises 14 residues. Germline CDR1 reads SQVTM; CDR2 reads ANQGSEA. The V gene end was trimmed by 6 bases and the J gene end by 3 bases; junction bases not matched to a gene: 8. The complete variable domain, with remaining parts taken from reference TRBV29-1 and TRBJ1-5, reads SAVISQKPSRDICQRGTSLTIQCQVDSQVTMMFWYRQQPGQSLTLIATANQGSEATYESGFVIDKFPISRPNLTFSTLTVSNMSPEDSSIYLCSVVTGDLNQPQHFGDGTRLSIL.

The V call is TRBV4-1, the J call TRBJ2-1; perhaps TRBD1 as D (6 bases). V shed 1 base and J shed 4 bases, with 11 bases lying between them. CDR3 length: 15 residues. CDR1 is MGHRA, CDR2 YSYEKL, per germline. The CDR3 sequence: CASSQGTAPYNEQFF. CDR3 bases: TGCGCCAGCAGCCAAGGGACAGCGCCGTACAATGAGCAGTTCTTC.

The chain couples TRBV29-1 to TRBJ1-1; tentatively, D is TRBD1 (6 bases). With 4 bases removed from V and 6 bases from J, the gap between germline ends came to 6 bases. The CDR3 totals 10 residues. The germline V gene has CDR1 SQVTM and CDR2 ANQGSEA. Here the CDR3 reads CSVAGAEAFF. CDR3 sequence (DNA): TGCAGCGTTGCAGGGGCTGAAGCTTTCTTT.

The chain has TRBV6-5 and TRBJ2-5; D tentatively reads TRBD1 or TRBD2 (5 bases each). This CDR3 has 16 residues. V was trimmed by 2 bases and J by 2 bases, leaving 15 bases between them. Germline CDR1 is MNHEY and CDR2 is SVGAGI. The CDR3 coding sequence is TGTGCCAGCAGTTACGGGGACCGAGGATCTCAAGAGACCCAGTACTTC. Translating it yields CASSYGDRGSQETQYF.

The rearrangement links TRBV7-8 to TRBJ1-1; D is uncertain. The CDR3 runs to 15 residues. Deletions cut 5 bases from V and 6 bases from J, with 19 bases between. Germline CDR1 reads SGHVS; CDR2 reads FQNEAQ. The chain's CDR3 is CASSPPGPNWAEAFF. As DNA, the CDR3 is TGTGCCAGCAGCCCCCCGGGCCCCAATTGGGCTGAAGCTTTCTTT. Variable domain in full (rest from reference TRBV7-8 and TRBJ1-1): GAGVSQSPRYKVAKRGQDVALRCDPISGHVSLFWYQQALGQGPEFLTYFQNEAQLDKSGLPSDRFFAERPEGSVSTLKIQRTQQEDSAVYLCASSPPGPNWAEAFFGQGTRLTVV.